The sequence of this T cell receptor (beta chain) was determined in a study of OX40 agonist ivuxolimab in advanced cancers. Background for the entire study: Ivuxolimab, which targeted the costimulatory receptor OX40 (CD134), was an agonistic, fully human IgG2 monoclonal antibody. Peripheral TCRbeta sequencing was intended to test whether TCR sequence diversity was altered and clonal T-cell expansion was caused by ivuxolimab. A male proportion of 82.7% and a mean age of approximately 61 years, ranging from about 20 to 79, were recorded for the dose-escalation cohort. Among the 50 to 55 dose-escalation patients, some 20 had hepatocellular carcinoma, 15 or so melanoma, 9 renal cell carcinoma and 9 head and neck cancer. Partial responses were achieved by three dose-escalation patients, of whom one had hepatocellular carcinoma and two had cutaneous melanoma. Prior anti-PD-1, anti-PD-L1 or anti-CTLA-4 therapy was permitted, and checkpoint inhibitors had been received by less than 45% of dose-escalation patients. The paper describes the monotherapy dose-escalation part (N of about 47 patients) of the phase I trial of ivuxolimab. Intravenous ivuxolimab was administered to patients every 2 weeks at six dose levels: 0.01, 0.1, 0.3, 1.5, 3 and 10 mg/kg.

Patients with autoimmune disease history or receiving systemic immunosuppression were excluded from the trial. Peripheral blood for TCR sequencing was drawn from every dose cohort at baseline, at cycle 4 day 1 and at cycle 7 day 1. Samples came from an open-label, multicenter, first-in-human phase I dose-escalation trial of ivuxolimab. Adults with locally advanced or metastatic melanoma, renal cell, hepatocellular, or head and neck squamous cell carcinoma were enrolled in the trial. Before TCR sequencing, CD4+ T cells and CD8+ T cells were sorted from peripheral blood as separate populations. A word on this clone: Its antigen is still unknown. There are no base qualities to consult, and no much larger clone falls within one base.

What the authors observed across the whole study: Low levels of normalized T-cell clonal expansion were also shown by some nonresponding patients. Antigen specificity was not determined for the clonally expanded peripheral T cells. At doses from 0.1 to 3.0 mg/kg, clonal expansion was seen in both CD4+ and CD8+ blood T cells between baseline and week 6. On average, CD8+ T cells showed more expanded clones than CD4+ T cells after ivuxolimab. In the 0.1-3.0 mg/kg groups, partial responders had among the lowest normalized peripheral clonal expansion, particularly in CD8+ T cells.

Genomic DNA was extracted from sorted cells for sequencing of the TCRbeta CDR3 region. The immunoSEQ Assay was used for sequencing of TCRbeta CDR3 regions. Sourced from immuneACCESS, this table was stored by TCRdb with only in-frame sequences that have V and J called. A share of the clones is absent; for the studies checked, an unresolved V gene accounts for under half, and the remainder has no known explanation. Within this sample are more than 15,000 clones, with roughly 86% of them counted one time only. The top ten clonotypes cover 72% of the sample. V is pared back by 1 base and J by 2 bases, with 7 bases lying between the germline termini. As encoded in the germline V gene, CDR1 is SGHTA while CDR2 is FQGNSA. The CDR3 spans 14 residues, from the cysteine through the phenylalanine. The kept DNA is CDR3 alone, 42 bases in frame from the first base.

The sequence joins TRBV7-2 to TRBJ2-3; a confident D gene designation cannot be given. This specimen consisted of CD4+ or CD8+ T cells sorted from blood, obtained in a trial of the OX40 agonist ivuxolimab. The TCR was taken from an adult with an advanced solid tumor such as melanoma, head and neck, liver or kidney cancer. The CDR3 has the sequence CASSLVLLTDTQYF. The DNA sequence reads TGTGCCAGCAGCTTAGTGCTACTCACAGATACGCAGTATTTT.